This is a list of T cell receptor beta chains from one sample in a study of T cells after posttransplantation cyclophosphamide. The protocol was immunoSEQ multiplex PCR, while the TCRdb copy is restricted to in-frame clones and leaves out a portion. Listed for the sample are just over 25,000 clones, none seen a single time. Input material: PBMCs. These receptors were collected from a man between 45 and 60 years old in good health, CMV-negative, and a related stem cell transplant donor. Each CDR3 is given with its conserved first and last residue. A D gene is named only where the DNA matches it firmly. Clone sizes are shown as how often the clone was seen (once, few, many) or a class if it is expanded.

j_call	v_call	d_call	clone_size	cdr3_nt	cdr3_aa
TRBJ1-1	TRBV5-6	TRBD1	many	TGTGCCAGCAGCTTGATCGGACAGGACACTGAAGCTTTCTTT	CASSLIGQDTEAFF
TRBJ2-7	TRBV27	TRBD2	many	TGTGCCAGCAGTTTATCGATTCGGGCTAGCGGACCTTACGAGCAGTACTTC	CASSLSIRASGPYEQYF
TRBJ2-3	TRBV7-9	NA	many	TGTGCCAGCAGCTCTAGCACAGATACGCAGTATTTT	CASSSSTDTQYF
TRBJ2-2	TRBV7-6	TRBD2	many	TGTGCCAGCAGCCGAATTAGCGGGGGGTCCGACGGGGAGCTGTTTTTT	CASSRISGGSDGELFF
TRBJ1-1	TRBV5-1	NA	many	TGCGCCAGCAGCTTCCACAGGGACACTGAAGCTTTCTTT	CASSFHRDTEAFF
TRBJ1-1	TRBV25-1	NA	many	TGTGCCAGCAGAGAACCGGGTCCGGGAACTGAAGCTTTCTTT	CASREPGPGTEAFF
TRBJ1-1	TRBV5-1	TRBD1	many	TGCGCCAGCAGCTTACAGGGGGTGGGTTCTACTGAAGCTTTCTTT	CASSLQGVGSTEAFF
TRBJ2-7	TRBV7-9	NA	many	TGTGCCAGCAGCTTAGGGCAGGGGATCTACGAGCAGTACTTC	CASSLGQGIYEQYF
TRBJ1-2	TRBV14	NA	many	TGTGCCAGCAGCCTCGAGAGTAGTGGCTACACCTTC	CASSLESSGYTF
TRBJ2-7	TRBV9	NA	many	TGTGCCAGCAGCGTAAATCGGTCACCATACGAGCAGTACTTC	CASSVNRSPYEQYF
TRBJ2-1	TRBV7-3	TRBD1	many	TGTGCCAGCAGCTCCAGGACAGGGTACAATGAGCAGTTCTTC	CASSSRTGYNEQFF
TRBJ1-1	TRBV6-1	NA	many	TGTGCCAGCAGTGAACTCTCGGGCACTGAAGCTTTCTTT	CASSELSGTEAFF
TRBJ2-5	TRBV5-1	TRBD2	many	TGCGCCAGCAGCTTGGGGCTAGCGGGGCAAGAGACCCAGTACTTC	CASSLGLAGQETQYF
TRBJ2-2	TRBV7-7	TRBD2	many	TGTGCTAGCAGCCAGATCGGCGGCGGGGGTGATTCCACCGGGGAGCTGTTTTTT	CASSQIGGGGDSTGELFF
TRBJ2-5	TRBV7-9	NA	many	TGTGCCAGCAACAGGGCCAGGGAGACCCAGTACTTC	CASNRARETQYF
TRBJ2-5	TRBV15	NA	many	TGTGCCACCAGCAGAGACAAGGGAGTGGAGACCCAGTACTTC	CATSRDKGVETQYF
TRBJ1-3	TRBV30	NA	many	TGTGCCTGGAGTACTGGCGGAGACACCATATATTTT	CAWSTGGDTIYF
TRBJ1-5	TRBV28	NA	many	TGTGCCAGCAGTTTTCCGCAGGGCAATCAGCCCCAGCATTTT	CASSFPQGNQPQHF